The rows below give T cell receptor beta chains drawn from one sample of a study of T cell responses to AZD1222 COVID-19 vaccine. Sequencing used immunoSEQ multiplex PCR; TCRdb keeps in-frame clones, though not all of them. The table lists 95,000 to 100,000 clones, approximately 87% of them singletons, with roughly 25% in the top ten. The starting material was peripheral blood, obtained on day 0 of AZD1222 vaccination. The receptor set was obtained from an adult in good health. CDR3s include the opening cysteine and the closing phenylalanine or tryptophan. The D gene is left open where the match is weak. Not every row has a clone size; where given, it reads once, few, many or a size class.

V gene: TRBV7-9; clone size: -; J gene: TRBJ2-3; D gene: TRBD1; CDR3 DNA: TGTGCCAGCAACGACAGGGGCATGGGGTTCCACACAGATACGCAGTATTTT; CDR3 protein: CASNDRGMGFHTDTQYF
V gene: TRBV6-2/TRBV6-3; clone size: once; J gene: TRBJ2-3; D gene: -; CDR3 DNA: TGTGCCAGCAGTTACTTGCTCACAGATACGCAGTATTTT; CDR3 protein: CASSYLLTDTQYF
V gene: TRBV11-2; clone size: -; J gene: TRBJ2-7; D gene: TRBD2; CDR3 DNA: TGTGCCAGCAGCTTATCCGACGGGGGGTACGAGCAGTACTTC; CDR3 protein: CASSLSDGGYEQYF
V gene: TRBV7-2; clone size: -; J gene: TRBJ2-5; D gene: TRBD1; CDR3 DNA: TGTGCCAGCAGCAGCTCTACAGGGGTCCAGTACTTC; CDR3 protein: CASSSSTGVQYF
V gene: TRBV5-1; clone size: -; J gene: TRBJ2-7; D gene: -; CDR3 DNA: TGCGCCAGCAGCTTGGGGGGCGGGGGACACTCCTACGAGCAGTACTTC; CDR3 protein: CASSLGGGGHSYEQYF
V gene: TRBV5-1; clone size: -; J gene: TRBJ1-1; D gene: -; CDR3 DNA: TGCGCCAGCCAGGGGAACACTGAAGCTTTCTTT; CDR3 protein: CASQGNTEAFF
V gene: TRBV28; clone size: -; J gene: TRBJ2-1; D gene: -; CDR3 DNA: TGTGCCAGCAGTTTAAAGCGCCACTACAATGAGCAGTTCTTC; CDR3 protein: CASSLKRHYNEQFF
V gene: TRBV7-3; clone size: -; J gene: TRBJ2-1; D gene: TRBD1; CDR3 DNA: TGTGCCACCGCACCCGGGACAGGGTACAATGAGCAGTTCTTC; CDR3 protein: CATAPGTGYNEQFF
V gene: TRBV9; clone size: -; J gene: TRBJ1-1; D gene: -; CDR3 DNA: TGTGCCAGCAGCGTAGCTTCGACGAACACTGAAGCTTTCTTT; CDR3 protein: CASSVASTNTEAFF
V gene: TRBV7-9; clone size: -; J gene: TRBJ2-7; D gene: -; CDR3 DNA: TGTGCCAGCGGGACGGGAACCTACGAGCAGTACTTC; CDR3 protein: CASGTGTYEQYF
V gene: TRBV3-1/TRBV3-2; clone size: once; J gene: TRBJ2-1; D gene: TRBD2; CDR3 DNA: TGTGCCAGCAGCCTCACCGGGGCTAGCGGGAGGAATGAGCAGTTCTTC; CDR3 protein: CASSLTGASGRNEQFF
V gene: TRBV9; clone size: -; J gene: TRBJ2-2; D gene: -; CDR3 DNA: TGTGCCAGCAGGGCGGAAGGGGCGGGGTCCGGGGAGCTGTTTTTT; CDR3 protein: CASRAEGAGSGELFF
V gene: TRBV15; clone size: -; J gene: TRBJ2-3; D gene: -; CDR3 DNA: TGTGCCACCAGCAGTCCCCGGACCTACACAGATACGCAGTATTTT; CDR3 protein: CATSSPRTYTDTQYF
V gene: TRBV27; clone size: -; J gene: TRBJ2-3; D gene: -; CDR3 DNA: TGTGCCAGCAGTTTACAAGCGACAAGCACAGATACGCAGTATTTT; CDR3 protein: CASSLQATSTDTQYF
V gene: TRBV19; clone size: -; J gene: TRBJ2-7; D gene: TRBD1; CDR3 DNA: TGTGCCAGTAGTCCCCGACAGGGGGGAAACTACGAGCAGTACTTC; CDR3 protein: CASSPRQGGNYEQYF
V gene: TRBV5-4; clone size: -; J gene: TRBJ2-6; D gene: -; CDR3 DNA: TGTGCCAGCAGCTTCTACTCCAGGGGCTCTGGGGCCAACGTCCTGACTTTC; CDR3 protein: CASSFYSRGSGANVLTF
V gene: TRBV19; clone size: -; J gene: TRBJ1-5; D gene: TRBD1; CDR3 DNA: TGTGCCAGTAGCCCCGGACAGGGAGAACAGCCCCAGCATTTT; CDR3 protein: CASSPGQGEQPQHF
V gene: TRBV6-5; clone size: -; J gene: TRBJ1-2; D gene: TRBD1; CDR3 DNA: TGTGCCAGCAATACAGGGGAACGTTATGGCTACACCTTC; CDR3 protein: CASNTGERYGYTF
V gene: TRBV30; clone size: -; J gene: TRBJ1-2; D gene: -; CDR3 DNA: TGTGCCTGGAGTGTAGGACAGCTCTATGGCTACACCTTC; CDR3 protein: CAWSVGQLYGYTF
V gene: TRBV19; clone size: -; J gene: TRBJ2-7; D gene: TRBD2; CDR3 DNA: TGTGCCAGTAGTAATTTCCCTAGCGGGTCCTACGAGCAGTACTTC; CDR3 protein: CASSNFPSGSYEQYF
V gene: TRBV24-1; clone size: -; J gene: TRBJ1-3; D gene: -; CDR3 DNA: TGTGCCACCAGTATGAGGATCTCTGGAAACACCATATATTTT; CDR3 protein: CATSMRISGNTIYF
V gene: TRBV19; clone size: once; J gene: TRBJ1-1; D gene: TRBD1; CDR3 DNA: TGTGCCAGTAGTACTGGACAGGGGGTAGTCACTGAAGCTTTCTTT; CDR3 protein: CASSTGQGVVTEAFF
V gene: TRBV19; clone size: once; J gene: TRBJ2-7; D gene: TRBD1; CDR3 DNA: TGTGCCAGTACCGGACCGGGACAGGGTCCCTACGAGCAGTACTTC; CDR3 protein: CASTGPGQGPYEQYF
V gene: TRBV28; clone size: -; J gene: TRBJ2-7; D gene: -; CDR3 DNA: TGTGCCAGCAGTTTAATAGGGGACGAGCAGTACTTC; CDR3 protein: CASSLIGDEQYF
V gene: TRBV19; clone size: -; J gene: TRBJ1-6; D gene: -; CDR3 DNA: TGTGCCAGTAGTATTCCCAGCGGAAGTAATTCACCCCTCCACTTT; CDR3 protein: CASSIPSGSNSPLHF
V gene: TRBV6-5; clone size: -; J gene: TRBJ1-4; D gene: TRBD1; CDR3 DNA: TGTGCCAGCGCCAGGACAGGGCGGGGTGAAAAACTGTTTTTT; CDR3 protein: CASARTGRGEKLFF
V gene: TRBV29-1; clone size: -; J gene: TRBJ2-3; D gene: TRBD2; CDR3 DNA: TGCAGCGTTGAAAGGACTAGCGGGAGGACAGATACGCAGTATTTT; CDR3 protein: CSVERTSGRTDTQYF
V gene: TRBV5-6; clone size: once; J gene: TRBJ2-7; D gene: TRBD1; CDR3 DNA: TGTGCCAGCAGCCTGGGACAGTCCTACGAGCAGTACTTC; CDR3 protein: CASSLGQSYEQYF
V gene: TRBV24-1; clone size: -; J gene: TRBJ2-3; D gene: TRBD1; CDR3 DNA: TGTGCCACCCGTCCCGGGACAGGGTCCACAGATACGCAGTATTTT; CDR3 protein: CATRPGTGSTDTQYF
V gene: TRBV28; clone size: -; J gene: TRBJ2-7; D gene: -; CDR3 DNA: TGTGCCACCGCGCTAGGGACCGAATACGAGCAGTACTTC; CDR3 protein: CATALGTEYEQYF
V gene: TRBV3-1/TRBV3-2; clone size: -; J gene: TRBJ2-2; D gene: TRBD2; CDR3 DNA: TGTGCCAGCAGCTCAAGGGCGGGAGGAAACACCGGGGAGCTGTTTTTT; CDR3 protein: CASSSRAGGNTGELFF
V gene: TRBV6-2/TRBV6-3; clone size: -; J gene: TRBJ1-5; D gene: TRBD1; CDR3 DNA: TGTGCCAGCAGCTATCAGGGGGCGAGCAATCAGCCCCAGCATTTT; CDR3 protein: CASSYQGASNQPQHF
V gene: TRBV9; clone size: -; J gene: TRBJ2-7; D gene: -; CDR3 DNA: TGTGCCAGCAGCGCAACAGATCGCGAGCAGTACTTC; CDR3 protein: CASSATDREQYF
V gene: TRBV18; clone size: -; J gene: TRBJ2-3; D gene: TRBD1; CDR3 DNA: TGTGCCAGCTCACCATTGACAGGGAGCACAGATACGCAGTATTTT; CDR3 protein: CASSPLTGSTDTQYF
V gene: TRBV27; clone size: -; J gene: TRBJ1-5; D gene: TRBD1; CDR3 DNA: TGTGCCAGCAGTTTGACAGGGGCAAGCAATCAGCCCCAGCATTTT; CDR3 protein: CASSLTGASNQPQHF
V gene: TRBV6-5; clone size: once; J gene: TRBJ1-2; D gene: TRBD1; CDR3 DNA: TGTGCCAGCAGTTACCACTGGGGGACAGGGGAACATGGCTACACCTTC; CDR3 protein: CASSYHWGTGEHGYTF
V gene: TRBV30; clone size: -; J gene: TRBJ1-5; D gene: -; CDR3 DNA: TGTGCCTGGAGTATGACAATTAATCAGCCCCAGCATTTT; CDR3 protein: CAWSMTINQPQHF
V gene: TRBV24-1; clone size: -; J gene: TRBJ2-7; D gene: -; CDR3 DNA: TGTGCCACCAGTGACCACCTCCTCTACGAGCAGTACTTC; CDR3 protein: CATSDHLLYEQYF